This T cell receptor (beta chain) is from a study of T cells after yellow fever vaccination. TCRdb ran MiXCR on the 5' RACE reads and lists one entry per CDR3 protein. This table holds more than 350,000 distinct CDR3 sequences, approximately 10% found once. This CDR3 region has 14 residues. V shed 3 bases and J shed 5 bases, with 13 bases lying between them. CDR1 ENHRY and CDR2 SYGVKD come from the germline V gene. This clonotype has just a few counts. V gene TRBV10-3 combines with J gene TRBJ1-2; D uncertain. The origin of this receptor is a man between 18 and 35 years old who received the YFV17D yellow fever vaccine. Sample: PBMCs, taken on the day of the first yellow fever vaccination. The chain's CDR3 is CAISEYLEQYGYTF. The CDR3 DNA reads TGTGCCATCAGTGAATATCTTGAGCAATATGGCTACACCTTC.